The next 28 T cell receptor beta chains were all read from a single sample in a study of cytomegalovirus exposure and HLA in healthy donors. This PCR relied on a set of 60 Vbeta primers and 13 Jbeta primers. Sequencing used immunoSEQ multiplex PCR; TCRdb keeps in-frame clones, though not all of them. The sample has 45,000 to 70,000 clones; the top ten hold approximately 12%. The sequenced material came from PBMCs. The receptors stem from a woman aged 25 to 39 in good health and CMV-seropositive.

This chain joins TRBV25-1 and TRBJ1-2; the match to TRBD1 covers 9 bases. The CDR3 has 14 amino acids. CDR1 MGHDK and CDR2 SYGVNS come from the germline V gene. The V and J ends lost 6 bases and 6 bases, in that order; junction bases with no gene match: 8. CDR3 nucleotides: TGTGCCAGCAGGAGACCGGGACAGGGTGATGGCTACACCTTC. Protein: CASRRPGQGDGYTF.

The genes are TRBV5-1 and TRBJ2-1; 13 bases fit TRBD2. V shed 6 bases, J shed 5 bases, and the junction held 8 bases outside the gene matches. This CDR3 is 16 amino acids long. The germline gives CDR1 SGHRS, CDR2 YFSETQ. The CDR3 DNA reads as TGCGCCAGCACCACTAGCGGGGGGGTGGGAGACAATGAGCAGTTCTTC. This encodes CASTTSGGVGDNEQFF. Filled out from reference TRBV5-1 and TRBJ2-1, the complete variable domain reads KAGVTQTPRYLIKTRGQQVTLSCSPISGHRSVSWYQQTPGQGLQFLFEYFSETQRNKGNFPGRFSGRQFSNSRSEMNVSTLELGDSALYLCASTTSGGVGDNEQFFGPGTRLTVL.

The chain has TRBV6-5 and TRBJ1-5; 7 bases align to TRBD1. CDR1 and CDR2 (germline): MNHEY, SVGAGI. The CDR3 length is 12 residues. The V and J ends lost 10 bases and 7 bases, in that order; junction bases with no gene match: 7. The CDR3 loop is CATGDRAQPQHF. The CDR3 DNA reads TGTGCCACCGGCGACAGGGCGCAGCCCCAGCATTTT.

This chain uses TRBV5-1 with TRBJ2-2, with 7 bases identical to TRBD2. Germline values: CDR1 SGHRS, CDR2 YFSETQ. The V segment lost 4 bases and the J segment 3 bases; nucleotides outside the gene matches: 6. The CDR3 is 15 residues long. CDR3 nucleotide sequence: TGCGCCAGCAGCACAAGACTAGCCCACACCGGGGAGCTGTTTTTT. Translation: CASSTRLAHTGELFF.

As DNA, the CDR3 is TGTGCCAGCAACCGCGGGAATGCTAAAGAAGCTTTCTTT. Translation gives CASNRGNAKEAFF. J is TRBJ1-1 and V is TRBV27; no firm D call. The germline V and J ends were trimmed by 7 bases and 8 bases, with 17 bases remaining between them. Germline-derived CDR1 and CDR2 are MNHEY and SMNVEV (reference sequence). CDR3 length equals 13 residues.

V usage is TRBV5-1 and J usage is TRBJ2-5; 8 nucleotides line up with TRBD1. Germline V gene data show CDR1 as SGHRS and CDR2 as YFSETQ. V shed 0 bases and J 6 bases; nucleotides not matched to a gene: 7. The CDR3 loop spans 15 amino acids. CDR3 coding DNA: TGCGCCAGCAGCTTGGTGGCAGGGGGCGTGAAGACCCAGTACTTC. Translating it yields CASSLVAGGVKTQYF.

The chain joins TRBV5-1 to TRBJ1-1; TRBD1 might be the D (5 bases). The CDR3 loop spans 14 amino acids. Germline CDR1 SGHRS, CDR2 YFSETQ. With 4 bases removed from V and 6 bases from J, the gap between germline ends came to 16 bases. CDR3 amino acids: CASSNPGMGSEAFF. The CDR3 coding sequence is TGCGCCAGCAGCAACCCAGGGATGGGGTCTGAAGCTTTCTTT. Full variable domain (remainder filled in from reference TRBV5-1 and TRBJ1-1): KAGVTQTPRYLIKTRGQQVTLSCSPISGHRSVSWYQQTPGQGLQFLFEYFSETQRNKGNFPGRFSGRQFSNSRSEMNVSTLELGDSALYLCASSNPGMGSEAFFGQGTRLTVV.

The chain joins TRBV9 to TRBJ2-1; 10 nucleotides align to TRBD2. There are 15 residues in the CDR3. The germline V gene encodes CDR1 SGDLS and CDR2 YYNGEE. With V trimmed by 0 bases and J by 4 bases, 1 base remained unmatched. The CDR3 region is CASSVELAGYNEQFF. The CDR3 coding sequence is TGTGCCAGCAGCGTAGAACTAGCGGGGTACAATGAGCAGTTCTTC.

The chain has TRBV27 and TRBJ2-2; the D is unclear. Trimming removed 3 bases at V and 0 bases at J, with 8 bases between. CDR3 length equals 15 residues. CDR1 MNHEY and CDR2 SMNVEV come from the germline V gene (reference sequence). DNA for the CDR3: TGTGCCAGCAGTTTTGGGCTCCCGAACACCGGGGAGCTGTTTTTT. Protein: CASSFGLPNTGELFF.

CDR3 in DNA: TGTGCCAGCAGCTTACGGGGTTTCTCTGGAAACACCATATATTTT. It codes for CASSLRGFSGNTIYF. This chain joins TRBV11-2 and TRBJ1-3; no clear D. Between the trimmed V and J ends, which lost 2 bases and 0 bases, there was a span of 8 bases. Germline V gene data show CDR1 as SGHAT and CDR2 as FQNNGV. The CDR3 has 15 residues.

The chain joins TRBV6-5 to TRBJ1-5; D perhaps matches TRBD1 (6 bases). Trimming cost V 4 bases and J 9 bases, with 7 bases left between them. Germline loops: CDR1 MNHEY, CDR2 SVGAGI. The CDR3 covers 11 residues. The CDR3 loop is CASSFRGPQHF. DNA of the CDR3: TGTGCCAGCAGTTTCAGGGGGCCCCAGCATTTT.

The chain carries TRBV13 and TRBJ1-6; no reliable D call. The CDR3 spans 14 residues. Trimming left V 11 bases short and J 8 bases short, with 19 bases between. The V gene's germline CDR1 is PRHDT and CDR2 FYEKMQ (reference sequence). CDR3 coding DNA: TGTGCCTCCGCTAATCCTGCCGGGGATTCACCCCTCCACTTT. Translation: CASANPAGDSPLHF.

The chain uses TRBV29-1 and TRBJ2-1; the match to TRBD2 covers 10 bases. The CDR3 contains 15 residues. Trimming took 7 bases from V and 0 from J; bases not matched to a gene: 6. Germline V gene data show CDR1 as SQVTM and CDR2 as ANQGSEA. DNA for the CDR3: TGCAGCGCAGCTAGCGGGGGATTCTCCTACAATGAGCAGTTCTTC. Its translation is CSAASGGFSYNEQFF.

V usage is TRBV2 and J usage is TRBJ2-5, with TRBD2 matching over 9 bases. Germline assignment: CDR1 SNHLY and CDR2 FYNNEI. The CDR3 contains 14 residues. Unmatched junction bases numbered 5, after V lost 6 bases and J lost 3 bases. CDR3 sequence (DNA): TGTGCCAGCAGGAAACGACTAGCGGAAGAGACCCAGTACTTC. Protein: CASRKRLAEETQYF.

This chain joins TRBV7-2 and TRBJ2-5; no clear D. From germline, CDR1 is SGHTA and CDR2 FQGNSA. The CDR3 consists of 14 residues. The germline V and J ends were trimmed by 0 bases and 4 bases, with 9 bases remaining between them. CDR3 in amino acids: CASSLAFSGETQYF. The CDR3 coding sequence is TGTGCCAGCAGCTTAGCGTTTAGTGGAGAGACCCAGTACTTC.

The chain carries TRBV30 and TRBJ2-1, with 7 positions matching TRBD1. This CDR3 spans 13 amino acids. Trimming cost V 6 bases and J 4 bases; bases outside gene matches: 6. CDR1 is GTSNPN and CDR2 is SVGIG in the germline V gene (reference sequence). CDR3 sequence reads: CACGTVSYNEQFF. As DNA, the CDR3 is TGTGCCTGCGGGACAGTTTCTTACAATGAGCAGTTCTTC.

The genes are TRBV5-8 and TRBJ2-7; TRBD2 matches 11 bases. Losses at the gene ends were 5 bases for V and 5 bases for J; bases not matched to a gene: 3. This CDR3 has 13 amino acids. Germline V gene sequence: CDR1 SGHTS, CDR2 YDEGEE. CDR3 DNA: TGTGCCAGCAGTCCTAGCGGGAGGAACGAGCAGTACTTC. It yields the protein CASSPSGRNEQYF.

This sequence joins TRBV7-9 and TRBJ2-5; 9 nucleotides line up with TRBD1. The CDR3 sequence is 16 residues long. CDR1 is SEHNR and CDR2 is FQNEAQ in the germline V gene (reference sequence). Losses at the gene ends were 5 bases for V and 1 base for J; bases not matched to a gene: 8. This chain's CDR3 is CASSPPDRGFQETQYF. As DNA, the CDR3 is TGTGCCAGCAGCCCACCGGACAGGGGTTTCCAAGAGACCCAGTACTTC.

The chain uses TRBV19 and TRBJ2-7; maybe TRBD2 (6 bases). The germline CDR1 and CDR2 sequences are LNHDA and SQIVND (reference sequence). V shed 8 bases and J shed 6 bases, with 17 bases lying between them. The CDR3 runs to 13 residues. This CDR3 is CASSLGGYSEQYF. The CDR3 DNA is TGTGCCAGTTCGTTGGGGGGATATAGCGAGCAGTACTTC.

The CDR3 region has the DNA TGTGCCAGCAGCCCCGGATTCGCGGTCCTCTCTGGGGCCAACGTCCTGACTTTC. Translated, it gives CASSPGFAVLSGANVLTF. V is TRBV11-2 and J is TRBJ2-6; D gene unclear. The CDR3 extends over 18 amino acids. Germline-derived CDR1 and CDR2 are SGHAT and FQNNGV. The ends were cut back, 5 bases at V and 0 bases at J, with 17 bases in the middle.

This sequence joins TRBV30 and TRBJ2-1, with a possible D match to TRBD1 (5 bases). V lost 1 base and J 8 bases, leaving 9 bases between the germline ends. CDR1 and CDR2 from the germline V gene are GTSNPN and SVGIG (reference sequence). The CDR3 loop spans 12 amino acids. The CDR3 sequence is CAWSGTSDEQFF. The CDR3 DNA sequence: TGTGCCTGGAGTGGGACAAGCGATGAGCAGTTCTTC.

The chain joins TRBV4-1 to TRBJ1-4, with D tentatively TRBD1 (5 bases). The CDR3 sequence is 13 residues long. Germline CDR1 is MGHRA and CDR2 is YSYEKL. Deletions cut 2 bases from V and 8 bases from J, with 9 bases between. The CDR3 bases are TGCGCCAGCAGCCAATGGCAGGGCGAAAAACTGTTTTTT. Residues: CASSQWQGEKLFF.

The chain uses TRBV10-3 and TRBJ1-5, with TRBD1 as a possible D gene (5 bases). Germline CDR1 and CDR2: ENHRY and SYGVKD. V lost 0 bases, J lost 1 base, and 10 bases lay in between. The CDR3 runs to 16 residues. Here the CDR3 reads CAISESGQGSNQPQHF. The CDR3 bases are TGTGCCATCAGTGAGTCAGGGCAGGGCAGCAATCAGCCCCAGCATTTT.

The chain uses TRBV11-3 and TRBJ2-7; 10 bases align to TRBD1. CDR3 length: 15 amino acids. Trimming took 5 bases from V and 4 from J; bases not matched to a gene: 8. Germline CDR1 and CDR2: SGHNT and YENEEA. CDR3 protein: CASSPEGQGRYEQYF. The CDR3 DNA is TGTGCCAGCAGCCCTGAGGGACAGGGGAGGTACGAGCAGTACTTC.

The V and J genes are TRBV2 and TRBJ1-3; 8 bases line up with TRBD1. V was clipped by 3 bases and J by 7 bases; unmatched bases: 2. This CDR3 spans 13 amino acids. Looked up from germline, CDR1 is SNHLY and CDR2 is FYNNEI. The CDR3 reads CASSEDRENTIYF. The CDR3 DNA follows: TGTGCCAGCAGTGAGGACAGGGAGAACACCATATATTTT. Full variable domain (rest looked up from reference TRBV2 and TRBJ1-3): EPEVTQTPSHQVTQMGQEVILRCVPISNHLYFYWYRQILGQKVEFLVSFYNNEISEKSEIFDDQFSVERPDGSNFTLKIRSTKLEDSAMYFCASSEDRENTIYFGEGSWLTVV.

This chain links TRBV10-1 with TRBJ2-3; 9 nucleotides line up with TRBD2. Germline trimming cut 3 bases from V and 2 bases from J; bases unmatched to any gene: 6. The CDR3 sequence is 16 residues long. Per the germline V gene, CDR1 is WNHNN and CDR2 is SYGVQD (reference sequence). CDR3 in DNA: TGCGCCAGCAGTGATTCCAGCGGGGGGAACACAGATACGCAGTATTTT. Translating gives CASSDSSGGNTDTQYF.

The chain joins TRBV7-6 to TRBJ2-7, with D perhaps TRBD2 (6 bases). Germline V gene sequence: CDR1 SGHVS, CDR2 FNYEAQ. Trimming left V 3 bases short and J 1 base short, with 7 bases between. The CDR3 totals 13 residues. The CDR3 here is CASSLGLSYEQYF. The CDR3 DNA reads TGTGCCAGCAGCTTGGGACTGTCCTACGAGCAGTACTTC.

The V gene is TRBV18, the J gene TRBJ1-2; tentatively, D is TRBD1 (5 bases). V was pared by 2 bases and J by 6 bases, with 10 bases between. CDR1 is KGHSH and CDR2 is LQKENI in the germline V gene. The CDR3 has 13 residues. CDR3 DNA sequence: TGTGCCAGCTCACCAGTCAGGGAAGATGGCTACACCTTC. Amino acid sequence: CASSPVREDGYTF.